Listed here is a single T cell receptor beta chain. The antigen is not known. This sample was taken from a study of Ad26.COV2.S vaccination and SARS-CoV-2 variants. Turning to the study itself: Participants got Ad26.COV2.S intramuscularly, once or twice 56 days apart. Study conclusions and caveats: Non-spike TCR breadth was similar in vaccine and placebo recipients. Once vaccination had occurred, spike-specific CD8+ and CD4+ T cell responses reportedly showed substantial breadth.

Data came from immunoSEQ multiplex PCR; TCRdb stores just in-frame clones and leaves some out. The table records about 250,000 clones, about 89% of them present only once. The CDR3 has 12 amino acids. V was trimmed by 1 base and J by 4 bases, leaving 5 bases between them. Germline CDR1 is LNHDA and CDR2 is SQIVND (reference sequence). Treatment specified: roughly 20 received Ad26.COV2.S at low or high dose, single or two shots; several received placebo; per-sample allocation not given. Sampling took place 63 days after the first vaccine or placebo injection. Built on an Ad26 vector, the vaccine expressed Wuhan-strain SARS-CoV-2 spike.

The chain recombines TRBV19 with TRBJ2-7; D not certain. Sequenced here: peripheral blood, sampled in a trial of Ad26.COV2.S vaccine versus placebo. This receptor was identified in a person aged 18-60 years who received the Ad26.COV2.S COVID-19 vaccine or a placebo. CDR3 coding DNA: TGTGCCAGTAGTATAGGCCCTTACGAGCAGTACTTC. Translation gives CASSIGPYEQYF.